The entry that follows covers one T cell receptor (beta chain) sequence. The antigen is undetermined. The data belong to a study of cytomegalovirus exposure and HLA in healthy donors. Study-level points and caveats: Associated with cytomegalovirus, according to the listing, were 150 to 200 TCR beta chains. Reports described diagnosis of cytomegalovirus status by the classifier as highly specific and sensitive. Subsequent analysis showed first-cohort TCR clusters tending to co-occur in approximately 120 validation repertoires.

CDR1 LNHDA and CDR2 SQIVND come from the germline V gene (reference sequence). V lost 9 bases to trimming and J lost 5 bases; unmatched junction nucleotides: 6. This CDR3 spans 12 amino acids. Separation from the approximately 710-subject first cohort characterized the 120-subject validation cohort, to which the donors belonged. The method was immunoSEQ multiplex PCR; TCRdb's version includes in-frame clones alone and lacks a portion of them. The repertoire holds 250,000 to 300,000 clones, with 90% as singletons. This rearrangement joins TRBV19 to TRBJ2-5, with TRBD2 identical over 7 bases. Sequencing was done on a sample of PBMCs. This clonotype was obtained from a woman under 30 in good health and CMV-seronegative. The chain's CDR3 is CASGPGGETQYF. CDR3 DNA: TGTGCCAGCGGGCCCGGGGGGGAGACCCAGTACTTC.